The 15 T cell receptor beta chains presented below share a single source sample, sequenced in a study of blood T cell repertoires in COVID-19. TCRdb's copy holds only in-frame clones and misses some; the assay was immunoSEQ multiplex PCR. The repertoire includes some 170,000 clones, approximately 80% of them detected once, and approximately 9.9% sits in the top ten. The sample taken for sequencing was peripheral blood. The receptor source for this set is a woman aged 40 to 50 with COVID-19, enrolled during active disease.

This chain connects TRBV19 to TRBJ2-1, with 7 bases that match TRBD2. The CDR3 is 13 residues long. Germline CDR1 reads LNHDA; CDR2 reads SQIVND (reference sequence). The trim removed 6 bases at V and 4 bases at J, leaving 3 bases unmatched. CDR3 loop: CASSLAEYNEQFF. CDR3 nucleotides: TGTGCCAGTAGCCTAGCGGAGTACAATGAGCAGTTCTTC.

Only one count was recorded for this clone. The CDR3 DNA sequence: TGTGCCAGCGGGGACAGGCTCGGCTACACCTTC. Translation: CASGDRLGYTF. The V and J genes are TRBV3-1 (or the pseudogene TRBV3-2) and TRBJ1-2, with TRBD1 identical over 8 bases. V lost 8 bases, J lost 8 bases, and 4 bases stayed unmatched. The CDR3 has 11 residues. Germline V gene sequence: CDR1 LGHDT, CDR2 YNNKEL (reference sequence).

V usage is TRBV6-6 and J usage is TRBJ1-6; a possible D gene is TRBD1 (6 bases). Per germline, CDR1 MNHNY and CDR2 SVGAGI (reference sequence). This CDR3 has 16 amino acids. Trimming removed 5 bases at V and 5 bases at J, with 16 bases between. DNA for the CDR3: TGTGCCAGCAGTCGAATCCAGGGGATCGATAATTCACCCCTCCACTTT. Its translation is CASSRIQGIDNSPLHF.

DNA of the CDR3: TGTGCCAGTAGTATCGTCGGTTACTCCTACAATGAGCAGTTCTTC. It codes for CASSIVGYSYNEQFF. This chain connects TRBV19 to TRBJ2-1; the D is unclear. With 3 bases removed from V and 0 bases from J, the gap between germline ends came to 9 bases. The V gene's germline CDR1 is LNHDA and CDR2 SQIVND (reference sequence). This CDR3 has 15 residues.

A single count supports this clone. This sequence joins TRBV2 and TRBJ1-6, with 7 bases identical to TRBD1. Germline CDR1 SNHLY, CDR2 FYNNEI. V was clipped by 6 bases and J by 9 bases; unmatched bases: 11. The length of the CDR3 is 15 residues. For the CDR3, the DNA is TGTGCCAGCAGGGCCACAGGGGCCATACTTTCACCCCTCCACTTT. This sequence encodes CASRATGAILSPLHF.

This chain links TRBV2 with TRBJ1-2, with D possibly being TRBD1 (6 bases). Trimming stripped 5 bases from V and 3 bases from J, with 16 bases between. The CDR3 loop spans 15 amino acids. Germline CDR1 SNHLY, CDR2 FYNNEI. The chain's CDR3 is CASSYTGFADYGYTF. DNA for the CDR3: TGTGCCAGCAGTTATACAGGGTTTGCGGACTATGGCTACACCTTC.

This CDR3 reads CASSPQRGAQITDTQYF. The CDR3 region has the DNA TGTGCCAGCAGTCCCCAGCGGGGGGCTCAGATCACAGATACGCAGTATTTT. This chain joins TRBV6-2 or TRBV6-3 and TRBJ2-3; 9 nucleotides match TRBD2. The length of the CDR3 is 17 residues. The ends lost 5 bases at V and 2 bases at J; junction bases unmatched: 11. Germline V gene lookup returns CDR1 MNHEY and CDR2 SVGEGT.

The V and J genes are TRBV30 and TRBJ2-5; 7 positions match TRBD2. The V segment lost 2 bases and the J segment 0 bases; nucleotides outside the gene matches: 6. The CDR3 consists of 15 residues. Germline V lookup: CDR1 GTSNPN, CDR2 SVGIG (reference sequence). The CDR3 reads CAWSSSREDQETQYF. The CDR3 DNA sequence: TGTGCCTGGAGTTCGAGTCGGGAGGACCAAGAGACCCAGTACTTC.

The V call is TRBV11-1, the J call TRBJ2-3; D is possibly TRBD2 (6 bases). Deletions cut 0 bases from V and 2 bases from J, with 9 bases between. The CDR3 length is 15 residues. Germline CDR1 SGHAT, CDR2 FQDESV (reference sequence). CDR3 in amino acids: CASSLAAGPTDTQYF. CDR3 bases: TGTGCCAGCAGCTTAGCTGCGGGGCCCACAGATACGCAGTATTTT.

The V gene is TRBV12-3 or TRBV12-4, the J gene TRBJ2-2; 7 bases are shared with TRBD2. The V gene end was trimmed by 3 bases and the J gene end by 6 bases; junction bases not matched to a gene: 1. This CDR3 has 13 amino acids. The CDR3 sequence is CASSFREAGELFF. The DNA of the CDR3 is TGTGCCAGCAGTTTCCGGGAGGCCGGGGAGCTGTTTTTT.

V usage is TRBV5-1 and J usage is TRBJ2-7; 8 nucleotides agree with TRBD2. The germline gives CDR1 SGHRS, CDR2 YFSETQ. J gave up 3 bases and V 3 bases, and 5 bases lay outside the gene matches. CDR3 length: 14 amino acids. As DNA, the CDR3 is TGCGCCAGCAGCTCTGCGGGAGGAATCTACGAGCAGTACTTC. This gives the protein CASSSAGGIYEQYF. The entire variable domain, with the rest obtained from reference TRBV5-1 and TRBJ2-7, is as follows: KAGVTQTPRYLIKTRGQQVTLSCSPISGHRSVSWYQQTPGQGLQFLFEYFSETQRNKGNFPGRFSGRQFSNSRSEMNVSTLELGDSALYLCASSSAGGIYEQYFGPGTRLTVT.

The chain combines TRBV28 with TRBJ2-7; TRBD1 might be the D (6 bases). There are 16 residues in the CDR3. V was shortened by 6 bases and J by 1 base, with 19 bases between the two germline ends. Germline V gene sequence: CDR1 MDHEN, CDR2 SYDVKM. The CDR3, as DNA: TGTGCCAGCAGCCCAGGGGTCGTCCGTACATCCTACGAGCAGTACTTC. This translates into CASSPGVVRTSYEQYF.

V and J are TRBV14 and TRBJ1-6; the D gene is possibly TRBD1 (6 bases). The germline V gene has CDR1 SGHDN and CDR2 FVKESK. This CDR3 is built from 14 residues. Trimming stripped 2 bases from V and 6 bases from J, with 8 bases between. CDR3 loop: CASSQWTVNSPLHF. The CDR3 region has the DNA TGTGCCAGCAGCCAATGGACAGTTAATTCACCCCTCCACTTT.

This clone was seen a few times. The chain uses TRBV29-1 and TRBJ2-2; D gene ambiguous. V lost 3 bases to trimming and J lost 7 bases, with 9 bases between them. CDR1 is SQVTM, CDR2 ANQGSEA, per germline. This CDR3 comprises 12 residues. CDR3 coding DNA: TGCAGCGTTGACACCCCTATCGGGGAGCTGTTTTTT. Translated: CSVDTPIGELFF.

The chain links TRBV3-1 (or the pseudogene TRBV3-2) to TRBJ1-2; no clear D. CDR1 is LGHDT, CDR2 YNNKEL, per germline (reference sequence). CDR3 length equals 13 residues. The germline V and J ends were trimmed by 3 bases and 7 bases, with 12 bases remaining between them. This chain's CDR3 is CASSHSVNFGYTF. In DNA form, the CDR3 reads TGTGCCAGCAGCCATAGCGTAAATTTTGGCTACACCTTC.